This passage covers 4 T cell receptor beta chains from one sample sequenced in a study of T cells after yellow fever vaccination. TCRdb redid the calling of the 5' RACE reads with MiXCR, one entry per CDR3 protein. The profile shows approximately 300,000 distinct CDR3 sequences, over 8.5% of them singletons. Specimen: CD4+ T cells sorted from PBMCs, collected 45 days after the yellow fever booster vaccination. Receptor source: a man aged 18 to 30 who received the YFV17D yellow fever vaccine.

CDR3 in amino acids: CATTAGTGATGELFF. Written as DNA, the CDR3 is TGTGCCACCACTGCGGGGACAGGGGCGACCGGGGAGCTGTTTTTT. The J gene is TRBJ2-2, the V gene TRBV24-1; 10 nucleotides line up with TRBD1. The ends lost 8 bases at V and 5 bases at J; junction bases unmatched: 7. CDR1 and CDR2 from the germline V gene are KGHDR and SFDVKD. There are 15 residues in the CDR3.

This clonotype has just a few counts. The chain recombines TRBV7-9 with TRBJ1-2; D not certain. This CDR3 is 14 amino acids long. Trimming removed 1 base at V and 8 bases at J, with 14 bases between. The germline V gene encodes CDR1 SEHNR and CDR2 FQNEAQ (reference sequence). CDR3: CASSLEGVWRGYTF. The CDR3 nucleotides are TGTGCCAGCAGCTTAGAGGGCGTGTGGCGAGGCTACACCTTC.

This clonotype was counted ten times or more. V gene TRBV5-6 combines with J gene TRBJ1-5, with D perhaps matching TRBD1 (5 bases). Between the trimmed V and J ends, which lost 4 bases and 3 bases, there was a span of 11 bases. The CDR3 totals 14 residues. Germline V gives CDR1 SGHDT, CDR2 YYEEEE. In DNA form, the CDR3 reads TGTGCCAGCAGCGTCGCGGGGCCCAATCAGCCCCAGCATTTT. Its protein is CASSVAGPNQPQHF.

This chain links TRBV6-5 with TRBJ2-1; 8 nucleotides match TRBD2. The V gene's germline CDR1 is MNHEY and CDR2 SVGAGI. The CDR3 is made up of 14 amino acids. V trimming: 8 bases; J trimming: 4 bases; junction bases outside the gene matches: 7. This chain's CDR3 is CASCSGTRYNEQFF. As DNA, the CDR3 is TGTGCCAGCTGTAGCGGGACACGATACAATGAGCAGTTCTTC.